These T cell receptor beta chains were read from a single sample in a study of blood T cell repertoires in COVID-19. TCRdb's table, derived via immunoSEQ multiplex PCR, lists solely in-frame clones and lacks some. The sample shows some 450,000 clones, around 90% of them seen only once. Source material: peripheral blood. The receptors derive from a man aged 18 to 30 with COVID-19, enrolled during active disease. Both conserved end residues are part of each CDR3. Each record gives: D gene, V gene, clone size, J gene, CDR3 protein, CDR3 DNA. A D gene is named only where the DNA matches it firmly. The size of a clone is reported for some rows only, either as once, few or many, or as a class for expanded clones.

d_gene: TRBD2; v_gene: TRBV7-8; abundance: NA; j_gene: TRBJ2-1; CDR3aa: CASSRGLAGDREQFF; CDR3nt: TGTGCCAGCAGCCGAGGACTAGCGGGAGATCGGGAGCAGTTCTTC
d_gene: TRBD2; v_gene: TRBV25-1; abundance: NA; j_gene: TRBJ2-1; CDR3aa: CATSTSGGSSYNEQFF; CDR3nt: TGTGCCACCTCGACTAGCGGGGGCTCCTCCTACAATGAGCAGTTCTTC
d_gene: NA; v_gene: TRBV6-5; abundance: NA; j_gene: TRBJ2-1; CDR3aa: CASGRRYNEQFF; CDR3nt: TGTGCCAGCGGGAGGCGATACAATGAGCAGTTCTTC
d_gene: TRBD1; v_gene: TRBV27; abundance: NA; j_gene: TRBJ2-1; CDR3aa: CASSKDRGVSYNEQFF; CDR3nt: TGTGCCAGCAGTAAGGACAGGGGGGTCTCCTACAATGAGCAGTTCTTC
d_gene: TRBD1; v_gene: TRBV4-2; abundance: NA; j_gene: TRBJ2-7; CDR3aa: CASSHEGQGRDEQYF; CDR3nt: TGTGCCAGCAGCCACGAGGGACAGGGGCGGGACGAGCAGTACTTC
d_gene: TRBD2; v_gene: TRBV2; abundance: NA; j_gene: TRBJ2-5; CDR3aa: CASSTLPGLAGVIDETQYF; CDR3nt: TGTGCCAGCAGCACCCTTCCGGGACTAGCGGGGGTCATCGACGAGACCCAGTACTTC
d_gene: NA; v_gene: TRBV6-5; abundance: once; j_gene: TRBJ2-1; CDR3aa: CASSYSPGNNEQFF; CDR3nt: TGTGCCAGCAGTTACTCACCAGGCAACAATGAGCAGTTCTTC
d_gene: TRBD2; v_gene: TRBV2; abundance: NA; j_gene: TRBJ2-1; CDR3aa: CASSASLARGLRYNEQFF; CDR3nt: TGTGCCAGCAGCGCTTCCTTAGCGAGGGGACTAAGATACAATGAGCAGTTCTTC
d_gene: NA; v_gene: TRBV5-6; abundance: NA; j_gene: TRBJ1-1; CDR3aa: CASSLNRMNTEAFF; CDR3nt: TGTGCCAGCAGCTTGAACAGAATGAACACTGAAGCTTTCTTT
d_gene: NA; v_gene: TRBV5-1; abundance: few; j_gene: TRBJ1-4; CDR3aa: CASSYGGTPFEKLFF; CDR3nt: TGCGCCAGCAGCTATGGAGGGACGCCATTTGAAAAACTGTTTTTT
d_gene: TRBD2; v_gene: TRBV2; abundance: NA; j_gene: TRBJ2-2; CDR3aa: CASETSGGHETGELFF; CDR3nt: TGTGCCAGCGAGACTAGCGGGGGACACGAAACCGGGGAGCTGTTTTTT
d_gene: NA; v_gene: TRBV11-2; abundance: NA; j_gene: TRBJ1-4; CDR3aa: CASSLFYQGSNEKLFF; CDR3nt: TGTGCCAGCAGCTTATTTTATCAGGGGTCGAATGAAAAACTGTTTTTT
d_gene: TRBD2; v_gene: TRBV5-1; abundance: NA; j_gene: TRBJ2-1; CDR3aa: CASTLAGEGNEQFF; CDR3nt: TGCGCCAGCACCCTAGCGGGAGAGGGCAATGAGCAGTTCTTC
d_gene: TRBD2; v_gene: TRBV5-6; abundance: NA; j_gene: TRBJ2-1; CDR3aa: CASSLTSGGYNEQFF; CDR3nt: TGTGCCAGCAGCTTGACTAGCGGGGGCTACAATGAGCAGTTCTTC
d_gene: NA; v_gene: TRBV4-1; abundance: NA; j_gene: TRBJ2-5; CDR3aa: CASSLQGNKETQYF; CDR3nt: TGCGCCAGCAGCTTACAGGGAAACAAAGAGACCCAGTACTTC
d_gene: TRBD2; v_gene: TRBV6-1; abundance: NA; j_gene: TRBJ2-5; CDR3aa: CASSGAGGTGETQYF; CDR3nt: TGTGCCAGCAGTGGAGCGGGGGGGACTGGGGAGACCCAGTACTTC
d_gene: TRBD1; v_gene: TRBV27; abundance: NA; j_gene: TRBJ1-5; CDR3aa: CASKDRVNSNQPQHF; CDR3nt: TGTGCCAGCAAGGACAGGGTAAATAGCAATCAGCCCCAGCATTTT
d_gene: TRBD1; v_gene: TRBV5-4; abundance: NA; j_gene: TRBJ1-4; CDR3aa: CASSFNTGEWTTNEKLFF; CDR3nt: TGTGCCAGCAGCTTTAATACAGGGGAGTGGACAACTAATGAAAAACTGTTTTTT
d_gene: NA; v_gene: TRBV12-5; abundance: NA; j_gene: TRBJ2-5; CDR3aa: CASGTGTLKQETQYF; CDR3nt: TGTGCTAGTGGTACCGGGACTCTAAAACAAGAGACCCAGTACTTC
d_gene: TRBD2; v_gene: TRBV3-1/TRBV3-2; abundance: NA; j_gene: TRBJ2-7; CDR3aa: CASSQSGLAGGGRYEQYF; CDR3nt: TGTGCCAGCAGCCAATCTGGACTAGCGGGTGGAGGGAGGTACGAGCAGTACTTC
d_gene: TRBD1; v_gene: TRBV30; abundance: few; j_gene: TRBJ2-5; CDR3aa: CAWSLKRQGLRTQYF; CDR3nt: TGTGCCTGGAGTTTAAAGCGACAGGGGTTGCGGACCCAGTACTTC
d_gene: NA; v_gene: TRBV27; abundance: NA; j_gene: TRBJ2-7; CDR3aa: CASSFSRDGYEQYF; CDR3nt: TGTGCCAGCAGTTTCTCGCGGGATGGCTACGAGCAGTACTTC
d_gene: TRBD2; v_gene: TRBV27; abundance: NA; j_gene: TRBJ2-7; CDR3aa: CASSRGLAGLYEQYF; CDR3nt: TGTGCCAGCAGTCGGGGACTAGCGGGGCTCTACGAGCAGTACTTC
d_gene: TRBD2; v_gene: TRBV19; abundance: NA; j_gene: TRBJ2-1; CDR3aa: CASGIAGGAGEQFF; CDR3nt: TGTGCCAGTGGAATAGCGGGGGGGGCCGGTGAGCAGTTCTTC
d_gene: TRBD2; v_gene: TRBV4-2; abundance: NA; j_gene: TRBJ2-5; CDR3aa: CASSQARGEETQYF; CDR3nt: TGTGCCAGCAGCCAAGCCCGGGGGGAAGAGACCCAGTACTTC
d_gene: NA; v_gene: TRBV7-9; abundance: NA; j_gene: TRBJ1-3; CDR3aa: CASSTDSGNTIYF; CDR3nt: TGTGCCAGCAGCACAGACTCTGGAAACACCATATATTTT
d_gene: NA; v_gene: TRBV5-6; abundance: NA; j_gene: TRBJ1-5; CDR3aa: CASSLGRGEVNQPQHF; CDR3nt: TGTGCCAGCAGCTTGGGACGGGGGGAGGTCAATCAGCCCCAGCATTTT
d_gene: NA; v_gene: TRBV24-1; abundance: NA; j_gene: TRBJ2-3; CDR3aa: CATSEKSWYTDTQYF; CDR3nt: TGTGCCACCAGTGAAAAAAGCTGGTACACAGATACGCAGTATTTT
d_gene: NA; v_gene: TRBV25-1; abundance: NA; j_gene: TRBJ2-2; CDR3aa: CASSLPGERETGELFF; CDR3nt: TGTGCCAGCAGTTTGCCAGGGGAGAGAGAAACCGGGGAGCTGTTTTTT
d_gene: TRBD2; v_gene: TRBV5-6; abundance: NA; j_gene: TRBJ2-7; CDR3aa: CASTLAGGVAGYSYEQYF; CDR3nt: TGTGCCAGCACCTTGGCCGGTGGGGTAGCGGGTTACTCCTACGAGCAGTACTTC
d_gene: NA; v_gene: TRBV19; abundance: NA; j_gene: TRBJ1-2; CDR3aa: CASSVQGAPGGYTF; CDR3nt: TGTGCCTCGTCGGTTCAAGGGGCGCCAGGTGGCTACACCTTC
d_gene: TRBD2; v_gene: TRBV6-5; abundance: NA; j_gene: TRBJ2-5; CDR3aa: CASSYSTIAGGTQYF; CDR3nt: TGTGCCAGCAGTTACTCGACGATAGCGGGAGGGACCCAGTACTTC
d_gene: NA; v_gene: TRBV29-1; abundance: NA; j_gene: TRBJ1-3; CDR3aa: CSVGGQARENTIYF; CDR3nt: TGCAGCGTTGGTGGGCAGGCGAGGGAGAACACCATATATTTT
d_gene: TRBD2; v_gene: TRBV28; abundance: NA; j_gene: TRBJ2-1; CDR3aa: CASTPGGVNSYNEQFF; CDR3nt: TGTGCCAGCACCCCCGGGGGGGTAAACTCCTACAATGAGCAGTTCTTC
d_gene: NA; v_gene: TRBV11-1; abundance: NA; j_gene: TRBJ2-7; CDR3aa: CASSPRGWVYEQYF; CDR3nt: TGTGCCAGCAGCCCCCGGGGATGGGTCTACGAGCAGTACTTC
d_gene: TRBD1; v_gene: TRBV19; abundance: NA; j_gene: TRBJ1-6; CDR3aa: CASSIQTGGSSYNSPLHF; CDR3nt: TGTGCCAGTAGTATCCAGACAGGGGGCAGCTCCTATAATTCACCCCTCCACTTT
d_gene: NA; v_gene: TRBV10-3; abundance: NA; j_gene: TRBJ1-1; CDR3aa: CAISEQGWANTEAFF; CDR3nt: TGTGCCATCAGTGAACAGGGATGGGCAAACACTGAAGCTTTCTTT
d_gene: TRBD2; v_gene: TRBV5-5; abundance: NA; j_gene: TRBJ2-7; CDR3aa: CASSLVPSGTYEQYF; CDR3nt: TGTGCCAGCAGCTTGGTGCCTAGCGGAACCTACGAGCAGTACTTC
d_gene: NA; v_gene: TRBV6-4; abundance: once; j_gene: TRBJ2-3; CDR3aa: CASSGPGAHTQYF; CDR3nt: TGTGCCAGCAGTGGCCCGGGAGCGCATACGCAGTATTTT
d_gene: NA; v_gene: TRBV6-5; abundance: NA; j_gene: TRBJ1-3; CDR3aa: CAARQDPSGNTIYF; CDR3nt: TGTGCCGCGCGACAGGACCCCTCTGGAAACACCATATATTTT
d_gene: TRBD2; v_gene: TRBV10-2; abundance: NA; j_gene: TRBJ2-5; CDR3aa: CASSGSPSGQETQYF; CDR3nt: TGCGCCAGCAGTGGATCTCCTAGCGGGCAAGAGACCCAGTACTTC
d_gene: NA; v_gene: TRBV21-1; abundance: once; j_gene: TRBJ1-6; CDR3aa: CASSHDPTGYCSPLHF; CDR3nt: TGTGCCAGCAGCCACGATCCGACAGGGTATTGTTCACCCCTCCACTTT
d_gene: TRBD1; v_gene: TRBV11-1; abundance: NA; j_gene: TRBJ2-1; CDR3aa: CASSPGPTGSNEQFF; CDR3nt: TGTGCCAGCAGCCCGGGCCCGACAGGGAGCAATGAGCAGTTCTTC
d_gene: NA; v_gene: TRBV18; abundance: NA; j_gene: TRBJ1-1; CDR3aa: CASSMGTKGQEAFF; CDR3nt: TGTGCCAGCTCAATGGGGACAAAAGGACAGGAAGCTTTCTTT
d_gene: NA; v_gene: TRBV28; abundance: NA; j_gene: TRBJ1-5; CDR3aa: CASTRQVHQPQHF; CDR3nt: TGTGCCAGCACCCGACAGGTACATCAGCCCCAGCATTTT
d_gene: NA; v_gene: TRBV4-1; abundance: NA; j_gene: TRBJ1-3; CDR3aa: CASSQDRTSSGNTIYF; CDR3nt: TGCGCCAGCAGCCAAGATAGAACGTCTTCTGGAAACACCATATATTTT
d_gene: NA; v_gene: TRBV27; abundance: NA; j_gene: TRBJ2-7; CDR3aa: CASSFSGAHGEQYF; CDR3nt: TGTGCCAGCAGTTTTTCTGGGGCGCATGGGGAGCAGTACTTC
d_gene: NA; v_gene: TRBV5-4; abundance: NA; j_gene: TRBJ2-1; CDR3aa: CASSLPEYNEQFF; CDR3nt: TGTGCCAGCAGCTTGCCTGAGTACAATGAGCAGTTCTTC
d_gene: NA; v_gene: TRBV19; abundance: NA; j_gene: TRBJ1-5; CDR3aa: CASTYRPDQPQHF; CDR3nt: TGTGCCAGCACCTACAGGCCCGATCAGCCCCAGCATTTT
d_gene: TRBD1; v_gene: TRBV19; abundance: few; j_gene: TRBJ1-5; CDR3aa: CASSPRGLTSNQPQHF; CDR3nt: TGTGCCAGTAGCCCCAGGGGGTTAACGAGCAATCAGCCCCAGCATTTT
d_gene: TRBD2; v_gene: TRBV10-3; abundance: NA; j_gene: TRBJ2-3; CDR3aa: CAISDVTSGSADTQYF; CDR3nt: TGTGCCATCAGTGACGTGACTAGCGGGAGTGCAGATACGCAGTATTTT
d_gene: TRBD2; v_gene: TRBV18; abundance: NA; j_gene: TRBJ2-5; CDR3aa: CASSPQRLPGGEETQYF; CDR3nt: TGTGCCAGCTCACCACAACGACTGCCGGGAGGGGAAGAGACCCAGTACTTC
d_gene: NA; v_gene: TRBV7-2; abundance: NA; j_gene: TRBJ2-1; CDR3aa: CASRVGANEQFF; CDR3nt: TGTGCCAGCAGAGTTGGGGCCAATGAGCAGTTCTTC
d_gene: TRBD1; v_gene: TRBV5-1; abundance: NA; j_gene: TRBJ2-1; CDR3aa: CASSFEGAGYNEQFF; CDR3nt: TGCGCCAGCAGCTTTGAGGGGGCCGGCTACAATGAGCAGTTCTTC
d_gene: NA; v_gene: TRBV4-2; abundance: NA; j_gene: TRBJ1-4; CDR3aa: CASSQLFTGLVTNEKLFF; CDR3nt: TGTGCCAGCAGCCAGCTATTTACAGGGCTGGTAACTAATGAAAAACTGTTTTTT
d_gene: TRBD1; v_gene: TRBV3-1/TRBV3-2; abundance: once; j_gene: TRBJ1-1; CDR3aa: CASSQGQGARNPRLNTEAFF; CDR3nt: TGTGCCAGCAGCCAAGGACAGGGGGCCCGAAATCCTAGACTGAACACTGAAGCTTTCTTT
d_gene: NA; v_gene: TRBV4-2; abundance: NA; j_gene: TRBJ2-7; CDR3aa: CASSQDGGRGGTYEQYF; CDR3nt: TGTGCCAGCAGCCAAGATGGAGGGAGGGGGGGGACCTACGAGCAGTACTTC
d_gene: TRBD1; v_gene: TRBV6-5; abundance: NA; j_gene: TRBJ2-2; CDR3aa: CASSHRDRVAGELFF; CDR3nt: TGTGCCAGCAGTCACCGGGACAGGGTAGCCGGGGAGCTGTTTTTT
d_gene: TRBD1; v_gene: TRBV19; abundance: once; j_gene: TRBJ2-7; CDR3aa: CASSKTGTVHSYEQYF; CDR3nt: TGTGCCAGTAGCAAGACCGGGACAGTACACTCCTACGAGCAGTACTTC